This T cell receptor beta chain derives from a study of blood T cell repertoires in COVID-19. Study context: T cells, B-cell-depleted T cells, or PBMCs supplied cDNA or gDNA.

The J segment lost 1 base and the V segment lost 5 bases, leaving 3 bases of the junction unmatched. Germline values: CDR1 SGHRS, CDR2 YFSETQ. This CDR3 region has 14 residues. Per the study methods: Cell counts per sample came from amplifying reference gene primers. Clones were sequenced by immunoSEQ multiplex PCR, and TCRdb holds only the in-frame ones, with some missing. D and trimming come from the DNA, and the V and J calls and clone size come from that table. Of some 190,000 clones detected, around 83% appear once; the ten largest clones hold approximately 8.9%. As concerns this clone: Other DNA sequences within the sample encode an identical CDR3.

Input material: peripheral blood. This receptor was identified in an older woman with acute or convalescent COVID-19. The chain uses TRBV5-1 and TRBJ1-1; TRBD1 matches 9 bases. The CDR3, as DNA: TGCGCCAGCAGTTTGACAGGGGGGAACACTGAAGCTTTCTTT. This codes for CASSLTGGNTEAFF. The full variable domain, in which reference TRBV5-1 and TRBJ1-1 provide the parts outside the CDR3, is KAGVTQTPRYLIKTRGQQVTLSCSPISGHRSVSWYQQTPGQGLQFLFEYFSETQRNKGNFPGRFSGRQFSNSRSEMNVSTLELGDSALYLCASSLTGGNTEAFFGQGTRLTVV.